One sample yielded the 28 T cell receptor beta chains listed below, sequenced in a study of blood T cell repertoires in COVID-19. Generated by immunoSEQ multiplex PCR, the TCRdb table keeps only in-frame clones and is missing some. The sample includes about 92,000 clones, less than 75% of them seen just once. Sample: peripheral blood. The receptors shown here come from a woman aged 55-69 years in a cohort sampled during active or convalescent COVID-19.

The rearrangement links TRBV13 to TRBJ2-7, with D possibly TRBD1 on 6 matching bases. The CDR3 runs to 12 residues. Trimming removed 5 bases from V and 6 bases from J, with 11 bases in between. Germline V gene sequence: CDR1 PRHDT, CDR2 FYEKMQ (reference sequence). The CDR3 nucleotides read TGTGCCAGCAGCGTGGTGGGGGCCGAGCAGTACTTC. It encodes CASSVVGAEQYF. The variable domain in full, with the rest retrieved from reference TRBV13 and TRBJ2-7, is AAGVIQSPRHLIKEKRETATLKCYPIPRHDTVYWYQQGPGQDPQFLISFYEKMQSDKGSIPDRFSAQQFSDYHSELNMSSLELGDSALYFCASSVVGAEQYFGPGTRLTVT.

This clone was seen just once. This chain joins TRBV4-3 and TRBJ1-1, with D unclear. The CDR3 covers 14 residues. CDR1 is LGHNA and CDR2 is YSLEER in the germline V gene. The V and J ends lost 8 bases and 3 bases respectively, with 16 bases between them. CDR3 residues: CASGRGILDTEAFF. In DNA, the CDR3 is TGCGCCAGCGGTCGAGGGATTCTGGACACTGAAGCTTTCTTT.

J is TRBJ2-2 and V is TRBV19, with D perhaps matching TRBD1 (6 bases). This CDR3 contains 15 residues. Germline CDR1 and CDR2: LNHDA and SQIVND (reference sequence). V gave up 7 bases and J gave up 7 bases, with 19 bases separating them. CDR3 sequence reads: CASKTEHRAIGELFF. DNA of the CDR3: TGTGCCAGTAAGACCGAACACAGGGCCATCGGGGAGCTGTTTTTT.

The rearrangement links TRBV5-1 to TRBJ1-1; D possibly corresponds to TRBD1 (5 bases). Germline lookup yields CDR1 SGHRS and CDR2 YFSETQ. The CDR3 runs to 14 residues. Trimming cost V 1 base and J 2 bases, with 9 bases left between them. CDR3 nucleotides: TGCGCCAGCAGCTTGACTCAGGGTAACACTGAAGCTTTCTTT. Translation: CASSLTQGNTEAFF.

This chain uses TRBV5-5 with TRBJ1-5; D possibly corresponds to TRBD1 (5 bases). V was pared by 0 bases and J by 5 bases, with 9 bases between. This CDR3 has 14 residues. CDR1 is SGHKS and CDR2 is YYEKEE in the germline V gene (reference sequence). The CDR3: CASSLAPRDQPQHF. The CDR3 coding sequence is TGTGCCAGCAGCTTGGCCCCCAGGGATCAGCCCCAGCATTTT.

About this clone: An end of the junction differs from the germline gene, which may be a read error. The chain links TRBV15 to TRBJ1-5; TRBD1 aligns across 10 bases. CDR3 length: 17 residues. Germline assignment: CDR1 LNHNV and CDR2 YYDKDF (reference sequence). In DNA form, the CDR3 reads TGTGCCACCAGGAGAGGGGACAGGGGCGCTTACAATCAGCCCCAGCATTTT. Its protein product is CATRRGDRGAYNQPQHF.

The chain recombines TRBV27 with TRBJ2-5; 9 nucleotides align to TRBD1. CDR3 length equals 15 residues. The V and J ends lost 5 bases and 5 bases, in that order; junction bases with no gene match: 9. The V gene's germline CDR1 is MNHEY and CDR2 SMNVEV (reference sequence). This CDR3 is CASSQTPGTGETQYF. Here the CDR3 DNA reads TGTGCCAGCAGTCAAACCCCCGGGACAGGGGAGACCCAGTACTTC.

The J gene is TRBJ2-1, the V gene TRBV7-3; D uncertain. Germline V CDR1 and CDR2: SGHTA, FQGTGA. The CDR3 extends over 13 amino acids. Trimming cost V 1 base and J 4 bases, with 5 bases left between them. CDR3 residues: CASSLMRYNEQFF. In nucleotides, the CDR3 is TGTGCCAGCAGCTTAATGCGATACAATGAGCAGTTCTTC.

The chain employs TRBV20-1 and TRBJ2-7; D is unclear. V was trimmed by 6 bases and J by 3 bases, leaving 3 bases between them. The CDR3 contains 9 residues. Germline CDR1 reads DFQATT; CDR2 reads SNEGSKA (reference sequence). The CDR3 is CSARYEQYF. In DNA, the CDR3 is TGCAGTGCGCGCTACGAGCAGTACTTC.

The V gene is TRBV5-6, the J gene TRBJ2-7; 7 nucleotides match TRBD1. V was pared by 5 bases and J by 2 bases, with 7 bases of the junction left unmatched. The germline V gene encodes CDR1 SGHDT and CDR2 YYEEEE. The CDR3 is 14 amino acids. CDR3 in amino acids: CASRKQGRTYEQYF. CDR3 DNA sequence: TGTGCCAGCAGGAAACAGGGGAGAACCTACGAGCAGTACTTC. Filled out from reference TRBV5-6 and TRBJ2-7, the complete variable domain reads DAGVTQSPTHLIKTRGQQVTLRCSPKSGHDTVSWYQQALGQGPQFIFQYYEEEERQRGNFPDRFSGHQFPNYSSELNVNALLLGDSALYLCASRKQGRTYEQYFGPGTRLTVT.

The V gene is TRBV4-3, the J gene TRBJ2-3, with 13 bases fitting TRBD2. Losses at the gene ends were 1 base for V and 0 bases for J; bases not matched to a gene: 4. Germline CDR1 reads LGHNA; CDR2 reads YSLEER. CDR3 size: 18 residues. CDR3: CASSQAPGLAGSTDTQYF. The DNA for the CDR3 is TGCGCCAGCAGCCAAGCCCCGGGACTAGCGGGGAGCACAGATACGCAGTATTTT.

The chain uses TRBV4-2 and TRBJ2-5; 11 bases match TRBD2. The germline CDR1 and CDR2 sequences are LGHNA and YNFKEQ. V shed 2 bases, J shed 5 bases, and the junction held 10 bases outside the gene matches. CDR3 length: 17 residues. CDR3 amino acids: CASSQTPGLAGLETQYF. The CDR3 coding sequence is TGTGCCAGCAGCCAAACCCCCGGACTAGCGGGCCTGGAGACCCAGTACTTC.

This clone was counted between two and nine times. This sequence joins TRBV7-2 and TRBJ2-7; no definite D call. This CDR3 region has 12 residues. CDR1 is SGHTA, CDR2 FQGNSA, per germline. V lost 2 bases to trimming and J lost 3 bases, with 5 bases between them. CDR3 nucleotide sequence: TGTGCCAGCAGCTTATCGGTCTACGAGCAGTACTTC. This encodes CASSLSVYEQYF.

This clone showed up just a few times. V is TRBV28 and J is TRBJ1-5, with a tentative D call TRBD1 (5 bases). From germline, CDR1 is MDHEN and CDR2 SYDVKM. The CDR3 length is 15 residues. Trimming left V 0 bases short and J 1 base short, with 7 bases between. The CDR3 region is CASSLWQGSNQPQHF. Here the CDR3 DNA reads TGTGCCAGCAGTTTATGGCAGGGCAGCAATCAGCCCCAGCATTTT.

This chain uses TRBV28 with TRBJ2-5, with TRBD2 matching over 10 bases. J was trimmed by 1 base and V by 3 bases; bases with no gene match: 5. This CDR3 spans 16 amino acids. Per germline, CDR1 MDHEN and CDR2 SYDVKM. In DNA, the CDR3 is TGTGCCAGCAGTTTGGGGCTAGCGGGGGCCCAAGAGACCCAGTACTTC. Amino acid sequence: CASSLGLAGAQETQYF.

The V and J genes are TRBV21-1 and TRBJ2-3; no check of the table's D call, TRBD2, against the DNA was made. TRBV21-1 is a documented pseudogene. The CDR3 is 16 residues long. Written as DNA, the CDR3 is TGTGCCAGCAGCAAAGCACTGAGCGTGGGCACAGATACGCAGTATTTT. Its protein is CASSKALSVGTDTQYF.

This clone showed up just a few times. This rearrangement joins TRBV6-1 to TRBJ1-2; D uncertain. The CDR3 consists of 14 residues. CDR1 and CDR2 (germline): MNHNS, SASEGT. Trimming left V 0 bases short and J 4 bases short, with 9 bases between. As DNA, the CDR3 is TGTGCCAGCAGTGAAGCGGGCAGAATCTATGGCTACACCTTC. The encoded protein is CASSEAGRIYGYTF.

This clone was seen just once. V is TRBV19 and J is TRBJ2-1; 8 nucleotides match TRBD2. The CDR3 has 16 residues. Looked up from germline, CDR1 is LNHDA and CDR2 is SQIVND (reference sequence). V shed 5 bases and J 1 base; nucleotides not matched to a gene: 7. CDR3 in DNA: TGTGCCAGTAGTTTCCGACTAGCGTCGTCCTACAATGAGCAGTTCTTC. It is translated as CASSFRLASSYNEQFF.

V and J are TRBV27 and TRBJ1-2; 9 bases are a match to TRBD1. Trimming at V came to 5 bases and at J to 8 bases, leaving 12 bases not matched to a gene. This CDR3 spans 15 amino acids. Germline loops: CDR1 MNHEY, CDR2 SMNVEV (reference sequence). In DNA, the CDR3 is TGTGCCAGCAGTATCTCTACGGACAGGGGCTCGGGCTACACCTTC. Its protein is CASSISTDRGSGYTF.

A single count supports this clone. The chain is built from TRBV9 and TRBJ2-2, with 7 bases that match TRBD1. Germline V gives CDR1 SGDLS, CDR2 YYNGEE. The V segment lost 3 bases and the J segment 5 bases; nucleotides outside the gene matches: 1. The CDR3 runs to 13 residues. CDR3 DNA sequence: TGTGCCAGCAGCGAGACAGGGACCGGGGAGCTGTTTTTT. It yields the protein CASSETGTGELFF.

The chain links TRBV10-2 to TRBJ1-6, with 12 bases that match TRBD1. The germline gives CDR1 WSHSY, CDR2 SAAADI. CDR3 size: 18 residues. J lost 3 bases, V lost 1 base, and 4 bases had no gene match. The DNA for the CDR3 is TGCGCCAGCAGTGAGTACGGGACAGGGGGCGGCTATAATTCACCCCTCCACTTT. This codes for CASSEYGTGGGYNSPLHF.

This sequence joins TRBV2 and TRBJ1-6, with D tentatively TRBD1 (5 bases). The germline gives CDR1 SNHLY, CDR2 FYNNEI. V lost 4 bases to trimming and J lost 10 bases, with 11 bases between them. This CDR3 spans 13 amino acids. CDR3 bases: TGTGCCAGCAGTGCCGACACAGGATCACCCCTCCACTTT. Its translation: CASSADTGSPLHF.

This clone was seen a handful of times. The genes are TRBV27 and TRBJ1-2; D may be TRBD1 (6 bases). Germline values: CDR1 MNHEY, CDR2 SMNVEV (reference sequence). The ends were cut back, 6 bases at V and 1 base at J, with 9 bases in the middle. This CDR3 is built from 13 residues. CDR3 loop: CASSRTDNYGYTF. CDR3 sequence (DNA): TGTGCCAGCAGCCGGACAGATAACTATGGCTACACCTTC.

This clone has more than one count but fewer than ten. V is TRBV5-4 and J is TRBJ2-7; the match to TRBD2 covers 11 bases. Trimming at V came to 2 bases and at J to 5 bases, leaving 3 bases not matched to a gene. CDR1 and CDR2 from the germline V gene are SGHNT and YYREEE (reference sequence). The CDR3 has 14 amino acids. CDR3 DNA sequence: TGTGCCAGCAGCTTCATTAGCGGGGGGGACGAGCAGTACTTC. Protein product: CASSFISGGDEQYF.

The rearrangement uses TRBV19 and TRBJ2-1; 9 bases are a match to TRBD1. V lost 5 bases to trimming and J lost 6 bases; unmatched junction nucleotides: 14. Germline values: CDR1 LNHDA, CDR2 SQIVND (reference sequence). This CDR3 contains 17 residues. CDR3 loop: CASSSHRTGGRTNEQFF. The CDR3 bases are TGTGCCAGTAGTTCCCACCGAACAGGGGGCCGGACCAATGAGCAGTTCTTC.

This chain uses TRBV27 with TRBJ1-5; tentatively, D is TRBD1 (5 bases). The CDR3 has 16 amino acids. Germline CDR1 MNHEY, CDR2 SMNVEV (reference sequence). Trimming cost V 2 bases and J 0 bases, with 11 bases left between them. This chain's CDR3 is CASSLPDRYSNQPQHF. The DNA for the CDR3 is TGTGCCAGCAGTTTACCTGACAGATATAGCAATCAGCCCCAGCATTTT.

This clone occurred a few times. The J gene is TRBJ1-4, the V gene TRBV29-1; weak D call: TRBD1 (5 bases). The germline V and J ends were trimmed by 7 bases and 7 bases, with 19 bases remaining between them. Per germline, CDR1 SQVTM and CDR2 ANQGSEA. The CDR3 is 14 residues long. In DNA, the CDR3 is TGCAGCGGTAAAGGAACAGGTCTGGGTGAAAAACTGTTTTTT. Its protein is CSGKGTGLGEKLFF.

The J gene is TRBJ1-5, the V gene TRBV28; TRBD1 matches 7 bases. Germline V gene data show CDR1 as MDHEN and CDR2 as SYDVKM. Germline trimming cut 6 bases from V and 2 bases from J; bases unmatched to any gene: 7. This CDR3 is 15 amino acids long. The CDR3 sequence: CASSISGGGNQPQHF. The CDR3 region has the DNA TGTGCCAGCAGCATCTCAGGGGGAGGCAATCAGCCCCAGCATTTT.